One sample yielded the 18 T cell receptor beta chains listed below, sequenced in a study of beta chain features in type 1 diabetes. Sequencing targeted expressed TCRB transcripts, as all isolated RNA had been reverse transcribed. TCRdb's table, derived via immunoSEQ multiplex PCR, lists solely in-frame clones and lacks some. The sample has fewer than 650,000 clones; about a sixth are singletons. Sequenced: naive CD4+ T cells from blood. These receptors all come from a man aged 18 to 29 in good health.

This clone has more than one count but fewer than ten. The chain combines TRBV29-1 with TRBJ2-3; TRBD1 matches 12 bases. Germline V gives CDR1 SQVTM, CDR2 ANQGSEA. J gave up 0 bases and V 6 bases, and 16 bases lay outside the gene matches. The CDR3 sequence is 19 residues long. For the CDR3, the DNA is TGCAGCGTGCTTCCGGGACAGGGGGCTTTGTACCCTAGCACAGATACGCAGTATTTT. Protein sequence: CSVLPGQGALYPSTDTQYF.

The J gene is TRBJ1-1, the V gene TRBV18; D is undetermined. The germline V and J ends were trimmed by 5 bases and 4 bases, with 8 bases remaining between them. Looked up from germline, CDR1 is KGHSH and CDR2 is LQKENI. This CDR3 comprises 12 residues. As DNA, the CDR3 is TGTGCCAGCTCAAAGACAAGCACTGAAGCTTTCTTT. Protein product: CASSKTSTEAFF.

The CDR3 loop is CASSPLSGRGSYEQYF. CDR3 bases: TGTGCCAGCAGTCCCCTGAGCGGGAGGGGGTCCTACGAGCAGTACTTC. The chain combines TRBV6-6 with TRBJ2-7, with 10 bases aligning to TRBD2. V lost 5 bases and J lost 1; bases outside the gene matches: 8. Germline V gene data show CDR1 as MNHNY and CDR2 as SVGAGI (reference sequence). This CDR3 is 16 amino acids long.

The chain links TRBV5-4 to TRBJ2-6; 8 bases match TRBD1. V lost 2 bases, J lost 2 bases, and 0 bases stayed unmatched. Germline values: CDR1 SGHNT, CDR2 YYREEE (reference sequence). CDR3 size: 15 residues. This CDR3 reads CASSLQGAGANVLTF. DNA of the CDR3: TGTGCCAGCAGCTTACAGGGGGCTGGGGCCAACGTCCTGACTTTC.

The count of this clone is one. V gene TRBV5-1 combines with J gene TRBJ2-5, with TRBD1 matching 11 bases. This CDR3 has 16 amino acids. V dropped 6 bases and J dropped 5; count of bases not matched to a gene: 12. The germline V gene has CDR1 SGHRS and CDR2 YFSETQ. CDR3 amino acids: CASTGQGATEVETQYF. The DNA for the CDR3 is TGCGCCAGCACAGGACAGGGGGCGACTGAGGTTGAGACCCAGTACTTC.

The chain employs TRBV6-5 and TRBJ2-7; a possible D gene is TRBD1 (5 bases). The V gene lost 0 bases and the J gene lost 6 bases, with 18 bases spanning the gap. CDR1 is MNHEY, CDR2 SVGAGI, per germline. CDR3 length equals 16 residues. CDR3 DNA sequence: TGTGCCAGCAGTTACTCTAGTAGTCGCAGGGCCAGCGAGCAGTACTTC. Translating it yields CASSYSSSRRASEQYF.

V usage is TRBV10-3 and J usage is TRBJ2-1, with 12 bases aligning to TRBD2. Trimming took 10 bases from V and 6 from J; bases not matched to a gene: 7. This CDR3 is built from 14 residues. Germline CDR1 ENHRY, CDR2 SYGVKD. CDR3: CATGGLAGPNEQFF. CDR3 nucleotide sequence: TGTGCCACCGGAGGACTAGCGGGACCCAATGAGCAGTTCTTC.

V gene TRBV14 combines with J gene TRBJ1-2; 7 nucleotides agree with TRBD1. The length of the CDR3 is 16 residues. The V segment lost 2 bases and the J segment 4 bases; nucleotides outside the gene matches: 10. Germline lookup yields CDR1 SGHDN and CDR2 FVKESK. CDR3 residues: CASSQKGGTAFYGYTF. The CDR3, as DNA: TGTGCCAGCAGCCAAAAAGGGGGGACAGCCTTCTATGGCTACACCTTC. Variable domain in full (rest from reference TRBV14 and TRBJ1-2): EAGVTQFPSHSVIEKGQTVTLRCDPISGHDNLYWYRRVMGKEIKFLLHFVKESKQDESGMPNNRFLAERTGGTYSTLKVQPAELEDSGVYFCASSQKGGTAFYGYTFGSGTRLTVV.

This chain connects TRBV6-6 to TRBJ2-5; 10 nucleotides agree with TRBD2. This CDR3 is 14 amino acids long. Per germline, CDR1 MNHNY and CDR2 SVGAGI (reference sequence). J gave up 5 bases and V 6 bases, and 6 bases lay outside the gene matches. CDR3 DNA sequence: TGTGCCAGCAGATCGGGACTAGCGCGGGAGACCCAGTACTTC. Translated, it gives CASRSGLARETQYF.

This clone was counted between two and nine times. The chain couples TRBV19 to TRBJ1-1; no firm D call. This CDR3 is 16 amino acids long. The germline V and J ends were trimmed by 2 bases and 6 bases, with 19 bases remaining between them. Germline V gene sequence: CDR1 LNHDA, CDR2 SQIVND (reference sequence). For the CDR3, the DNA is TGTGCCAGTAGTATATCGTACAGCAATTTTCCCGCTGAAGCTTTCTTT. This encodes CASSISYSNFPAEAFF.

This clone was detected a few times. This chain links TRBV28 with TRBJ2-5; D is perhaps TRBD1 (6 bases). V was cut by 6 bases and J by 3 bases, with 11 bases left in between. There are 13 residues in the CDR3. Per germline, CDR1 MDHEN and CDR2 SYDVKM. DNA for the CDR3: TGTGCCAGCAGATTGACAGGCGAAGAGACCCAGTACTTC. Its translation: CASRLTGEETQYF.

Note on this clone: Other DNA variants within this sample encode the same CDR3. The chain carries TRBV5-1 and TRBJ2-5, with 7 bases lining up with TRBD2. V gave up 0 bases and J gave up 4 bases; unmatched junction bases: 3. Germline CDR1 reads SGHRS; CDR2 reads YFSETQ. This CDR3 comprises 14 residues. The CDR3 protein is CASSLDGGRETQYF. DNA of the CDR3: TGCGCCAGCAGCTTGGATGGCGGGAGAGAGACCCAGTACTTC.

The genes are TRBV7-9 and TRBJ1-2, with D hard to call. The CDR3 contains 11 residues. With 6 bases removed from V and 8 bases from J, the gap between germline ends came to 10 bases. CDR1 and CDR2 (germline): SEHNR, FQNEAQ (reference sequence). The CDR3 reads CASSLGSGYTF. The CDR3 DNA follows: TGTGCCAGCAGTCTCGGTAGCGGCTACACCTTC.

This clone showed up just a few times. The chain uses TRBV5-1 and TRBJ2-1; 9 nucleotides agree with TRBD2. CDR3 length equals 12 residues. Germline loops: CDR1 SGHRS, CDR2 YFSETQ. The J segment lost 8 bases and the V segment lost 7 bases, leaving 4 bases of the junction unmatched. The CDR3, as DNA: TGCGCCAGCGGGCGGGAGGGGTATGAGCAGTTCTTC. This sequence encodes CASGREGYEQFF.

The rearrangement joins TRBV7-9 to TRBJ2-3; the D gene is possibly TRBD2 (5 bases). V was cut by 1 base and J by 4 bases, with 12 bases left in between. From germline, CDR1 is SEHNR and CDR2 FQNEAQ (reference sequence). The CDR3 sequence is 15 residues long. CDR3 nucleotide sequence: TGTGCCAGCAGCTTAGTGGGCGAGGGCCCAGATACGCAGTATTTT. This sequence encodes CASSLVGEGPDTQYF.

The chain links TRBV11-3 to TRBJ2-5, with 11 bases aligning to TRBD2. V gave up 2 bases and J gave up 3 bases; unmatched junction bases: 5. Germline lookup yields CDR1 SGHNT and CDR2 YENEEA. The CDR3 runs to 16 residues. CDR3 sequence reads: CASSLSASGGKETQYF. The DNA for the CDR3 is TGTGCCAGCAGCTTATCGGCTAGCGGGGGGAAAGAGACCCAGTACTTC.

The chain employs TRBV7-9 and TRBJ1-4, with D perhaps TRBD1 (5 bases). The germline gives CDR1 SEHNR, CDR2 FQNEAQ (reference sequence). This CDR3 has 16 residues. V lost 1 base and J lost 0, with 9 bases in between. The CDR3 nucleotides read TGTGCCAGCAGCTTAGGACAGCTTGCAACTAATGAAAAACTGTTTTTT. Translation gives CASSLGQLATNEKLFF.

The chain links TRBV29-1 to TRBJ2-5; tentative D call: TRBD2 (6 bases). Trimming shortened V by 0 bases and J by 9 bases, and 14 bases separated the two germline ends. CDR1 and CDR2 from the germline V gene are SQVTM and ANQGSEA. The CDR3 is made up of 13 amino acids. The CDR3 loop reads CSVEEAGIRSQYF. CDR3 coding DNA: TGCAGCGTTGAAGAGGCGGGAATTAGGTCCCAGTACTTC.